A single sample is the source of the 18 T cell receptor beta chains below, sequenced in a study of cytomegalovirus exposure and HLA in healthy donors. Primers included in the PCR were 60 Vbeta and 13 Jbeta primers. Clones were read by immunoSEQ multiplex PCR, and TCRdb kept only the in-frame ones, dropping some. The sample comprises around 160,000 clones, 60% to 85% of which are singletons, and about 12% rests with the top ten. Sequenced input: PBMCs. Receptor source: a man in his forties in good health and CMV-seropositive.

The chain is built from TRBV5-1 and TRBJ1-2; the match to TRBD1 covers 7 bases. Losses at the gene ends were 4 bases for V and 4 bases for J; bases not matched to a gene: 7. Germline loops: CDR1 SGHRS, CDR2 YFSETQ. The CDR3 consists of 14 residues. The CDR3 DNA reads as TGCGCCAGCAGCAACCAAGGGGGCGGCTATGGCTACACCTTC. Protein sequence: CASSNQGGGYGYTF.

CDR3 in amino acids: CASKGLAARDEQFF. CDR3 DNA: TGTGCCAGCAAGGGACTAGCGGCTCGGGATGAGCAGTTCTTC. The V and J genes are TRBV28 and TRBJ2-1; 11 bases agree with TRBD2. The junction had 7 bases not matched to a gene; V was cut back by 7 bases and J by 8 bases. The CDR3 totals 14 residues. CDR1 is MDHEN and CDR2 is SYDVKM in the germline V gene.

This chain joins TRBV11-2 and TRBJ1-4; 7 bases line up with TRBD1. Germline values: CDR1 SGHAT, CDR2 FQNNGV. Losses at the gene ends were 2 bases for V and 8 bases for J; bases not matched to a gene: 8. The CDR3 totals 15 residues. The CDR3 loop reads CASSLNTGVGEKLFF. The CDR3 region has the DNA TGTGCCAGCAGCTTAAATACAGGGGTAGGGGAAAAACTGTTTTTT.

The CDR3 protein is CSVRTESLEQYF. DNA of the CDR3: TGCAGCGTTCGCACAGAGTCACTCGAGCAGTACTTC. The chain joins TRBV29-1 to TRBJ2-7; D uncertain. The CDR3 spans 12 residues. With 5 bases removed from V and 6 bases from J, the gap between germline ends came to 14 bases. Germline V CDR1 and CDR2: SQVTM, ANQGSEA.

The chain joins TRBV29-1 to TRBJ2-5, with 7 nucleotides matching TRBD2. Near its end, the DNA agrees better with TRBJ2-7, so the J call may be wrong. CDR1 and CDR2 (germline): SQVTM, ANQGSEA. This CDR3 has 16 amino acids. The CDR3 protein is CSVETPARDYRYEQYF. DNA of the CDR3: TGCAGCGTTGAGACCCCAGCCAGGGACTATAGATACGAGCAGTACTTC.

The gene calls are TRBV9 and TRBJ2-2; TRBD1 is a possible D gene (6 bases). The CDR3 spans 16 residues. V shed 3 bases and J shed 5 bases, with 17 bases lying between them. Germline lookup yields CDR1 SGDLS and CDR2 YYNGEE. The chain's CDR3 is CASSEGRGRWTGELFF. CDR3 nucleotide sequence: TGTGCCAGCAGCGAAGGCAGGGGTAGGTGGACCGGGGAGCTGTTTTTT.

CDR3 region: CASSSPGQGEAFF. The CDR3 nucleotides are TGTGCCAGCAGTTCGCCGGGACAGGGAGAAGCTTTCTTT. The chain joins TRBV5-4 to TRBJ1-1; 9 bases are shared with TRBD1. CDR1 is SGHNT and CDR2 is YYREEE in the germline V gene (reference sequence). CDR3 size: 13 residues. Losses at the gene ends were 5 bases for V and 8 bases for J; bases not matched to a gene: 7. Full variable domain (rest looked up from reference TRBV5-4 and TRBJ1-1): ETGVTQSPTHLIKTRGQQVTLRCSSQSGHNTVSWYQQALGQGPQFIFQYYREEENGRGNFPPRFSGLQFPNYSSELNVNALELDDSALYLCASSSPGQGEAFFGQGTRLTVV.

J is TRBJ2-5 and V is TRBV5-1, with TRBD2 matching over 8 bases. This CDR3 spans 14 amino acids. The V gene end was trimmed by 4 bases and the J gene end by 4 bases; junction bases not matched to a gene: 6. CDR1 and CDR2 (germline): SGHRS, YFSETQ. CDR3: CASSPGAGGETQYF. The CDR3 coding sequence is TGCGCCAGCAGCCCCGGGGCGGGAGGAGAGACCCAGTACTTC.

The chain carries TRBV4-1 and TRBJ2-5; 7 bases are a match to TRBD1. TRBJ2-7 explains the end of the DNA better; the J call may be wrong. This CDR3 has 16 residues. In germline, CDR1 is MGHRA, CDR2 YSYEKL. Here the CDR3 reads CASSQFRAPGQSEQYF. For the CDR3, the DNA is TGCGCCAGCAGCCAATTCCGAGCCCCGGGACAGTCCGAGCAGTACTTC.

J is TRBJ1-1 and V is TRBV15; 9 bases map to TRBD1. After removal of 5 bases from V and 5 bases from J, the junction contained 6 bases not matched to a gene. The CDR3 spans 14 residues. From germline, CDR1 is LNHNV and CDR2 YYDKDF (reference sequence). The CDR3 loop reads CATSAGDRGTEAFF. The CDR3 region has the DNA TGTGCCACCAGCGCCGGTGACAGGGGGACTGAAGCTTTCTTT.

CDR3 sequence (DNA): TGCGCCAGCAGCTTGGTCGGAGCGACCTACGAGCAGTACTTC. It specifies CASSLVGATYEQYF. This chain links TRBV5-1 with TRBJ2-7; D call uncertain. Trimming left V 0 bases short and J 2 bases short, with 9 bases between. This CDR3 has 14 amino acids. Germline loops: CDR1 SGHRS, CDR2 YFSETQ.

The sample holds one count of this clone. This chain connects TRBV18 to TRBJ2-3, with TRBD2 identical over 8 bases. The CDR3 is 13 residues long. V was clipped by 4 bases and J by 6 bases; unmatched bases: 3. The germline V gene encodes CDR1 KGHSH and CDR2 LQKENI. This CDR3 reads CASSLGRGDTQYF. Written as DNA, the CDR3 is TGTGCCAGCTCACTCGGGAGGGGCGATACGCAGTATTTT. Supplemented by reference TRBV18 and TRBJ2-3, the full variable domain reads NAGVMQNPRHLVRRRGQEARLRCSPMKGHSHVYWYRQLPEEGLKFMVYLQKENIIDESGMPKERFSAEFPKEGPSILRIQQVVRGDSAAYFCASSLGRGDTQYFGPGTRLTVL.

This sequence joins TRBV4-3 and TRBJ2-5, with 15 positions matching TRBD2. CDR1 is LGHNA and CDR2 is YSLEER in the germline V gene. V was clipped by 1 base and J by 5 bases; unmatched bases: 2. The CDR3 length is 16 residues. The CDR3 here is CASSQGGTSGRETQYF. The CDR3 nucleotides are TGCGCCAGCAGCCAAGGCGGGACTAGCGGGAGGGAGACCCAGTACTTC.

Details on this clone: The junction departs from germline at one end; a sequencing error may be responsible. The chain joins TRBV7-9 to TRBJ1-2; TRBD1 agrees at 7 bases. The CDR3 is 18 amino acids. Germline-derived CDR1 and CDR2 are SEHNR and FQNEAQ (reference sequence). Written as DNA, the CDR3 is TGTTCCAGCAGCTCAACCGGGACAGCCGACTTCTTCAACTATGGCTACACCTTC. It translates to CSSSSTGTADFFNYGYTF.

The J gene is TRBJ2-7, the V gene TRBV27, with D perhaps TRBD1 (6 bases). CDR1 is MNHEY, CDR2 SMNVEV, per germline (reference sequence). The CDR3 runs to 16 residues. V was trimmed by 6 bases and J by 2 bases, leaving 20 bases between them. CDR3 residues: CASSPSAGTMAYEQYF. The CDR3 coding sequence is TGTGCCAGCAGCCCTTCTGCCGGGACAATGGCCTACGAGCAGTACTTC.

The V gene is TRBV2, the J gene TRBJ2-1; 11 bases map to TRBD2. Germline trimming cut 11 bases from V and 9 bases from J; bases unmatched to any gene: 9. The CDR3 runs to 13 residues. CDR1 is SNHLY, CDR2 FYNNEI, per germline. The CDR3 region is CAGGLAGGGEQFF. DNA for the CDR3: TGTGCCGGAGGGCTAGCGGGAGGAGGTGAGCAGTTCTTC.

The rearrangement joins TRBV7-2 to TRBJ2-7, with 8 bases that match TRBD2. The CDR3 sequence is 16 residues long. Germline CDR1 is SGHTA and CDR2 is FQGNSA. The J segment lost 2 bases and the V segment lost 1 base, leaving 7 bases of the junction unmatched. The CDR3 DNA is TGTGCCAGCAGCTTAGGGGTTAGCGGGATCGCCTACGAGCAGTACTTC. Protein product: CASSLGVSGIAYEQYF.

The rearrangement uses TRBV6-1 and TRBJ1-1; the match to TRBD1 covers 8 bases. CDR1 is MNHNS and CDR2 is SASEGT in the germline V gene. The V and J ends lost 5 bases and 5 bases, in that order; junction bases with no gene match: 7. This CDR3 spans 14 amino acids. DNA for the CDR3: TGTGCCAGCAGTCCGGACAGGGCGAAAACTGAAGCTTTCTTT. It specifies CASSPDRAKTEAFF.